Listed here are 23 T cell receptor beta chains from one sample, sequenced in a study of blood T cell repertoires in COVID-19. Sequencing used immunoSEQ multiplex PCR; TCRdb keeps in-frame clones, though not all of them. Of under 200,000 clones in the sample, 87% are singletons; the top ten hold about 22%. The sequenced sample consisted of peripheral blood. These receptors were collected from a man aged 55 to 70 with active or convalescent COVID-19.

The chain employs TRBV5-5 and TRBJ2-3, with 11 positions matching TRBD2. CDR1 is SGHKS, CDR2 YYEKEE, per germline (reference sequence). V lost 1 base to trimming and J lost 4 bases; unmatched junction nucleotides: 8. This CDR3 has 17 residues. The DNA of the CDR3 is TGTGCCAGCAGCTTGCGGCTAGCGGGGGGAGGGGCAGATACGCAGTATTTT. Its protein is CASSLRLAGGGADTQYF.

V and J are TRBV3-1 (or the pseudogene TRBV3-2) and TRBJ1-5; 7 nucleotides match TRBD1. The CDR3 spans 14 residues. V lost 4 bases to trimming and J lost 3 bases; unmatched junction nucleotides: 3. Looked up from germline, CDR1 is LGHDT and CDR2 is YNNKEL (reference sequence). The CDR3 DNA is TGTGCCAGCAGCCTAGGGACAGACAATCAGCCCCAGCATTTT. Translation: CASSLGTDNQPQHF.

The V call is TRBV11-2, the J call TRBJ1-2; D is possibly TRBD1 (6 bases). The germline V and J ends were trimmed by 3 bases and 4 bases, with 15 bases remaining between them. This CDR3 has 15 amino acids. Germline loops: CDR1 SGHAT, CDR2 FQNNGV. In DNA form, the CDR3 reads TGTGCCAGCAGCTTGGACAGCAACCTCCTCTATGGCTACACCTTC. This translates into CASSLDSNLLYGYTF.

This clone was detected only a few times. CDR3 region: CASSIGHGGRAFF. The DNA for the CDR3 is TGTGCCAGCAGTATCGGACACGGGGGGCGAGCTTTCTTT. The V and J genes are TRBV12-3 or TRBV12-4 and TRBJ1-1, with a possible D match to TRBD1 (6 bases). The CDR3 runs to 13 residues. V lost 5 bases, J lost 10 bases, and 17 bases lay in between.

The V gene is TRBV4-2, the J gene TRBJ2-2; D unresolved. This CDR3 has 15 residues. V lost 1 base and J lost 3, with 9 bases in between. Germline V gene lookup returns CDR1 LGHNA and CDR2 YNFKEQ. Here the CDR3 reads CASSQGLSYTGELFF. In DNA, the CDR3 is TGTGCCAGCAGCCAAGGTCTCTCTTACACCGGGGAGCTGTTTTTT.

This chain links TRBV29-1 with TRBJ1-2; TRBD1 agrees at 7 bases. The CDR3 has 14 amino acids. In germline, CDR1 is SQVTM, CDR2 ANQGSEA. This CDR3 is CRGSGQSPNYGYTF. The CDR3 DNA reads as TGCAGGGGGTCGGGACAGAGTCCTAACTATGGCTACACCTTC.

This sequence joins TRBV2 and TRBJ2-5, with TRBD2 matching 8 bases. Germline CDR1 SNHLY, CDR2 FYNNEI. V was clipped by 8 bases and J by 7 bases; unmatched bases: 9. The CDR3 is made up of 13 amino acids. The CDR3, as DNA: TGTGCCAGCCGACCGGGGGGGCCGGGGACCCAGTACTTC. This codes for CASRPGGPGTQYF. Supplemented by reference TRBV2 and TRBJ2-5, the full variable domain reads EPEVTQTPSHQVTQMGQEVILRCVPISNHLYFYWYRQILGQKVEFLVSFYNNEISEKSEIFDDQFSVERPDGSNFTLKIRSTKLEDSAMYFCASRPGGPGTQYFGPGTRLLVL.

Written as DNA, the CDR3 is TGTGCCAGCAGCTTAGTCTACGGTGAGCAGTTCTTC. This sequence encodes CASSLVYGEQFF. V gene TRBV7-8 combines with J gene TRBJ2-1; D is ambiguous. V gave up 1 base and J gave up 9 bases, with 7 bases separating them. There are 12 residues in the CDR3. CDR1 is SGHVS and CDR2 is FQNEAQ in the germline V gene. The full variable domain, rest sourced from reference TRBV7-8 and TRBJ2-1, is GAGVSQSPRYKVAKRGQDVALRCDPISGHVSLFWYQQALGQGPEFLTYFQNEAQLDKSGLPSDRFFAERPEGSVSTLKIQRTQQEDSAVYLCASSLVYGEQFFGPGTRLTVL.

The rearrangement links TRBV6-6 to TRBJ1-2; 12 bases match TRBD1. The CDR3 length is 15 residues. Germline V lookup: CDR1 MNHNY, CDR2 SVGAGI (reference sequence). V shed 2 bases, J shed 4 bases, and the junction held 2 bases outside the gene matches. In DNA, the CDR3 is TGTGCCAGCAGTTACCGGGGACAGGGGGCCTATGGCTACACCTTC. Amino acid sequence: CASSYRGQGAYGYTF.

The rearrangement joins TRBV6-5 to TRBJ2-7, with TRBD1 matching over 9 bases. Germline lookup yields CDR1 MNHEY and CDR2 SVGAGI. V was pared by 7 bases and J by 6 bases, with 10 bases of the junction left unmatched. The CDR3 length is 14 residues. The CDR3 reads CASTGPGTGIEQYF. As DNA, the CDR3 is TGTGCCAGCACGGGTCCCGGGACAGGGATCGAGCAGTACTTC.

The rearrangement links TRBV28 to TRBJ2-3; D might be TRBD2 (7 bases). The V end was cut by 3 bases, the J end by 4 bases, with 14 bases between. Germline-derived CDR1 and CDR2 are MDHEN and SYDVKM. This CDR3 is 15 amino acids long. The chain's CDR3 is CASSFAGGRSDTQYF. The CDR3 DNA sequence: TGTGCCAGCAGTTTCGCCGGGGGGCGGTCAGATACGCAGTATTTT.

This rearrangement joins TRBV10-2 to TRBJ1-2; D gene ambiguous. CDR1 is WSHSY and CDR2 is SAAADI in the germline V gene. This CDR3 comprises 15 residues. Between the trimmed V and J ends, which lost 3 bases and 2 bases, there was a span of 13 bases. The CDR3 loop reads CASSDRRRTNYGYTF. The DNA for the CDR3 is TGCGCCAGCAGTGACAGACGGAGAACAAACTATGGCTACACCTTC.

The chain has TRBV15 and TRBJ2-7, with TRBD1 as a possible D gene (5 bases). Per germline, CDR1 LNHNV and CDR2 YYDKDF (reference sequence). The CDR3 sequence is 15 residues long. Trimming stripped 1 base from V and 5 bases from J, with 15 bases between. CDR3 DNA sequence: TGTGCCACCAGCAGAGGTCAGGGCAGGGCCGACGAGCAGTACTTC. As protein: CATSRGQGRADEQYF.

This clone occurred a few times. V is TRBV4-1 and J is TRBJ2-1; 11 nucleotides agree with TRBD1. The CDR3 covers 15 residues. J lost 2 bases, V lost 3 bases, and 0 bases had no gene match. Per germline, CDR1 MGHRA and CDR2 YSYEKL. The CDR3 is CASSQGQGAYNEQFF. The DNA for the CDR3 is TGCGCCAGCAGCCAGGGACAGGGGGCCTACAATGAGCAGTTCTTC.

The V call is TRBV11-2, the J call TRBJ2-5; D possibly corresponds to TRBD1 (6 bases). CDR1 SGHAT and CDR2 FQNNGV come from the germline V gene. The ends were cut back, 1 base at V and 5 bases at J, with 8 bases in the middle. This CDR3 spans 13 amino acids. For the CDR3, the DNA is TGTGCCAGCAGCTTAGGCAGGGGTGAGACCCAGTACTTC. Translating gives CASSLGRGETQYF.

The rearrangement joins TRBV7-3 to TRBJ2-5; possibly TRBD2 for D (6 bases). Trimming pared 4 bases from V and 5 bases from J, leaving 14 bases between. CDR1 and CDR2 (germline): SGHTA, FQGTGA. This CDR3 spans 14 amino acids. This CDR3 is CASSSTREAETQYF. CDR3 in DNA: TGTGCCAGCAGCTCCACCAGGGAGGCGGAGACCCAGTACTTC. The full variable domain, its missing parts supplied by reference TRBV7-3 and TRBJ2-5, is GAGVSQTPSNKVTEKGKYVELRCDPISGHTALYWYRQSLGQGPEFLIYFQGTGAADDSGLPNDRFFAVRPEGSVSTLKIQRTERGDSAVYLCASSSTREAETQYFGPGTRLLVL.

The chain combines TRBV3-1 (or the pseudogene TRBV3-2) with TRBJ1-6; TRBD1 is a possible D gene (6 bases). In germline, CDR1 is LGHDT, CDR2 YNNKEL (reference sequence). The CDR3 has 14 amino acids. The ends were cut back, 4 bases at V and 6 bases at J, with 10 bases in the middle. CDR3 DNA: TGTGCCAGCAGCCCGACAGGTTTTAATTCACCCCTCCACTTT. Its translation is CASSPTGFNSPLHF.

This clone was found once. The V and J genes are TRBV15 and TRBJ2-5; TRBD1 agrees at 7 bases. V lost 1 base, J lost 2 bases, and 4 bases stayed unmatched. Looked up from germline, CDR1 is LNHNV and CDR2 is YYDKDF (reference sequence). The length of the CDR3 is 15 residues. CDR3 region: CATSRVKGQQETQYF. Written as DNA, the CDR3 is TGTGCCACCAGCAGAGTTAAGGGACAGCAAGAGACCCAGTACTTC.

V usage is TRBV4-1 and J usage is TRBJ1-1; tentative D call: TRBD1 (5 bases). The CDR3 has 15 amino acids. CDR1 and CDR2 (germline): MGHRA, YSYEKL. V was pared by 5 bases and J by 6 bases, with 19 bases between. DNA for the CDR3: TGCGCCAGCAGCTCAACAGGAACTTCGAAGTCTGAAGCTTTCTTT. Amino acids: CASSSTGTSKSEAFF.

The chain uses TRBV7-9 and TRBJ1-2; tentative D call: TRBD1 (6 bases). The germline gives CDR1 SEHNR, CDR2 FQNEAQ (reference sequence). There are 16 residues in the CDR3. Trimming pared 4 bases from V and 6 bases from J, leaving 21 bases between. The CDR3 bases are TGTGCCAGCAGCTCGGATGGGGGGGCCGTAGGGCATGGCTACACCTTC. This translates into CASSSDGGAVGHGYTF.

The chain has TRBV5-1 and TRBJ2-7, with TRBD2 matching 10 bases. CDR3 length: 15 residues. Germline CDR1 and CDR2: SGHRS and YFSETQ. Trimming removed 4 bases from V and 0 bases from J; junction bases left unmatched: 4. The CDR3 sequence: CASSDSGGRSYEQYF. The CDR3 coding sequence is TGCGCCAGCAGCGATAGCGGGGGGCGCTCCTACGAGCAGTACTTC.

The gene calls are TRBV27 and TRBJ2-7; TRBD1 matches 7 bases. With V trimmed by 10 bases and J by 3 bases, 12 bases remained unmatched. The CDR3 has 14 residues. Germline values: CDR1 MNHEY, CDR2 SMNVEV (reference sequence). Here the CDR3 DNA reads TGTGCCAACCCCGATGACAGGGACCTCTACGAGCAGTACTTC. Its translation is CANPDDRDLYEQYF.

The CDR3 sequence is CASSPEQGDTEAFF. The CDR3, as DNA: TGTGCCAGCAGCCCGGAACAGGGGGACACTGAAGCTTTCTTT. This rearrangement joins TRBV3-1 (or the pseudogene TRBV3-2) to TRBJ1-1, with 8 positions matching TRBD1. The CDR3 loop spans 14 amino acids. The V segment lost 4 bases and the J segment 3 bases; nucleotides outside the gene matches: 4. From germline, CDR1 is LGHDT and CDR2 YNNKEL (reference sequence).